This TCR beta chain appears in the sequencing data of a study of T cell responses to AZD1222 COVID-19 vaccine. General observations from the study: Reportedly, nearly half of unique spike TCRs recognized epitopes outside B.1.351/B.1.1.7 mutations. Donors skewed white British and female; clonal diversity was possibly underestimated. The number of AZD1222 recipients seropositive at baseline was only 5 to 7.

Germline lookup yields CDR1 SGHKS and CDR2 YYEKEE (reference sequence). The CDR3 is 15 amino acids. Germline trimming cut 4 bases from V and 5 bases from J; bases unmatched to any gene: 8. Data came from immunoSEQ multiplex PCR; TCRdb stores just in-frame clones and leaves some out. The data show 170,000 or so clones, approximately 92% seen once. Turning to this clone: Antigen: not known.

The gene calls are TRBV5-5 and TRBJ1-1; 10 bases align to TRBD1. Source: peripheral blood, taken 28 days after the second dose of the MenACWY control vaccine. This receptor was taken from an adult who received the MenACWY meningococcal vaccine as a control. The CDR3 loop reads CASSRSGQGRTEAFF. Written as DNA, the CDR3 is TGTGCCAGCAGCAGATCGGGACAGGGGCGAACTGAAGCTTTCTTT.